This T cell receptor (beta chain) was found in a study of a mutant IDH1 vaccine in newly diagnosed glioma. Study-wide background: The vaccination schedule gave patients eight doses in weeks 1, 3, 5, 7, 11, 15, 19 and 23. Commencement of vaccination occurred 4-6 weeks following radiotherapy alone, or concurrently with temozolomide cycles. Radiotherapy, temozolomide, or both had been given previously, and both were given to most.

Data came from immunoSEQ multiplex PCR; TCRdb stores just in-frame clones and leaves some out. Of about 55,000 clones in the sample, 75% to 90% were seen once. Time point meaning: week 23, last vaccination. Doses comprised 300 ug of mutant IDH1 20-mer peptide each, plus topical imiquimod. Each tumor in the donors was a new WHO grade 3 or 4 astrocytoma, IDH1-mutant and ATRX-lost. Only a few counts were recorded for this clone. The antigen remains unidentified. This TCR was sampled from a man aged 40-50 years with glioma. The material sequenced was PBMCs, taken from a glioma patient whose treatment included an IDH1 peptide vaccine.

Written as DNA, the CDR3 is TGTGCCAGCAGCTTAGTTAGCGGGGGGCAGAACGAGCAGTACTTC. Translating gives CASSLVSGGQNEQYF. The chain joins TRBV7-2 to TRBJ2-7; 10 bases agree with TRBD2. Unmatched junction bases numbered 5, after V lost 1 base and J lost 5 bases. The germline V gene encodes CDR1 SGHTA and CDR2 FQGNSA. This CDR3 region has 15 residues.